A single sample gave rise to the 11 T cell receptor beta chains below, sequenced in a study of T cell responses to AZD1222 COVID-19 vaccine. The method was immunoSEQ multiplex PCR; TCRdb's version includes in-frame clones alone and lacks a portion of them. The data contain roughly 150,000 clones, roughly 92% of them singletons. The specimen was peripheral blood, collected 28 days after the second AZD1222 dose. The receptors originated from an adult who received the AZD1222 COVID-19 vaccine.

The chain uses TRBV10-3 and TRBJ1-2, with D maybe TRBD1 (6 bases). Germline V lookup: CDR1 ENHRY, CDR2 SYGVKD. V lost 4 bases and J 11 bases, leaving 14 bases between the germline ends. The length of the CDR3 is 12 residues. The CDR3 loop reads CAISVGDRIYTF. The CDR3 coding sequence is TGTGCCATCAGTGTGGGTGACAGGATTTACACCTTC.

The rearrangement uses TRBV28 and TRBJ2-6; a possible D gene is TRBD2 (6 bases). The germline V gene encodes CDR1 MDHEN and CDR2 SYDVKM. Trimming cost V 3 bases and J 0 bases, with 21 bases left between them. The CDR3 is 20 amino acids. CDR3 nucleotide sequence: TGTGCCAGCAGTTTGGGGGGAAGAGGGCCCTCTCTCTCTGGGGCCAACGTCCTGACTTTC. Translation: CASSLGGRGPSLSGANVLTF.

The chain uses TRBV6-6 and TRBJ1-6, with TRBD1 as a possible D gene (5 bases). V shed 5 bases and J shed 8 bases, with 16 bases lying between them. Per the germline V gene, CDR1 is MNHNY and CDR2 is SVGAGI (reference sequence). The CDR3 has 15 amino acids. The CDR3 spells CASSRSGSSDSPLHF. CDR3 sequence (DNA): TGTGCCAGCAGTCGATCAGGGTCGTCCGATTCACCCCTCCACTTT.

This clone has only one observation. The rearrangement uses TRBV5-4 and TRBJ2-5; possibly TRBD1 for D (5 bases). There are 14 residues in the CDR3. Germline V lookup: CDR1 SGHNT, CDR2 YYREEE (reference sequence). Trimming left V 0 bases short and J 5 bases short, with 11 bases between. The CDR3 region is CASSLASQGETQYF. CDR3 coding DNA: TGTGCCAGCAGCTTGGCCAGCCAGGGTGAGACCCAGTACTTC.

The V and J genes are TRBV6-1 and TRBJ2-7; D uncertain. Per the germline V gene, CDR1 is MNHNS and CDR2 is SASEGT. The V gene lost 1 base and the J gene lost 6 bases, with 4 bases spanning the gap. The CDR3 is 11 amino acids. CDR3 loop: CASSEGSEQYF. DNA of the CDR3: TGTGCCAGCAGTGAAGGTTCCGAGCAGTACTTC.

This chain links TRBV7-9 with TRBJ1-2; D ambiguous. Germline V lookup: CDR1 SEHNR, CDR2 FQNEAQ (reference sequence). V was shortened by 3 bases and J by 8 bases, with 19 bases between the two germline ends. The CDR3 spans 15 residues. DNA of the CDR3: TGTGCCAGCAGCTTTGGAGAGTATCCCGACCGCGGCTACACCTTC. It translates to CASSFGEYPDRGYTF.

CDR3 DNA: TGTGCCAGCAGCTACTTGCAAGAGACCCAGTACTTC. This gives the protein CASSYLQETQYF. The rearrangement uses TRBV28 and TRBJ2-5; D unclear. CDR1 and CDR2 (germline): MDHEN, SYDVKM. The CDR3 length is 12 residues. V lost 6 bases and J 2 bases, leaving 7 bases between the germline ends.

The chain carries TRBV25-1 and TRBJ1-3, with D uncertain. Germline CDR1 and CDR2: MGHDK and SYGVNS. V shed 7 bases and J shed 0 bases, with 7 bases lying between them. There are 13 residues in the CDR3. The chain's CDR3 is CASIPVSGNTIYF. In nucleotides, the CDR3 is TGTGCCAGCATCCCGGTCTCTGGAAACACCATATATTTT.

The chain uses TRBV4-1 and TRBJ1-1; 7 nucleotides match TRBD1. This CDR3 comprises 15 residues. The germline CDR1 and CDR2 sequences are MGHRA and YSYEKL. CDR3 residues: CASCRGGGGNTEAFF. As DNA, the CDR3 is TGCGCAAGCTGTCGGGGAGGGGGCGGAAACACTGAAGCTTTCTTT.

The chain links TRBV18 to TRBJ1-5; D is possibly TRBD1 (6 bases). This CDR3 contains 17 residues. Between the trimmed V and J ends, which lost 3 bases and 2 bases, there was a span of 17 bases. Germline lookup yields CDR1 KGHSH and CDR2 LQKENI. Here the CDR3 DNA reads TGTGCCAGCTCACCCTCTCGGGGGGCGGCGGGCAATCAGCCCCAGCATTTT. Its protein is CASSPSRGAAGNQPQHF.

This rearrangement joins TRBV19 to TRBJ2-6; D gene unclear. Trimming left V 7 bases short and J 4 bases short, with 23 bases between. The germline gives CDR1 LNHDA, CDR2 SQIVND (reference sequence). The length of the CDR3 is 18 residues. CDR3 region: CASKSVWTERIGANVLTF. DNA for the CDR3: TGTGCCAGTAAATCTGTATGGACGGAGCGAATCGGGGCCAACGTCCTGACTTTC.